A single sample is the source of the 9 T cell receptor beta chains below, sequenced in a study of T and B cells in COVID-19 patients. TRB rearrangements were amplified by multiplex PCR with BIOMED2 TRB-A/B primers. TCRdb recomputed calls from the multiplex PCR reads with MiXCR, one row per CDR3 protein. This table has roughly 27,000 distinct CDR3 sequences, about 31% appearing once. Each TRB amplification used roughly 230-550 ng of genomic DNA from blood. Sequenced: blood. The source is a human donor who had recovered from COVID-19.

This clonotype appeared a few times. The chain carries TRBV28 and TRBJ2-3, with 11 bases identical to TRBD2. CDR1 is MDHEN, CDR2 SYDVKM, per germline. Trimming took 7 bases from V and 7 from J; bases not matched to a gene: 7. The CDR3 loop spans 14 amino acids. Here the CDR3 DNA reads TGTGCCAGCACCGCGGCTAGCGGGAGGTATACGCAGTATTTT. Amino acids: CASTAASGRYTQYF.

This clonotype was seen only a few times. In DNA, the CDR3 is TGTGCCAGCTCACCAATTGGGGGCACAGATACGCAGTATTTT. Translating gives CASSPIGGTDTQYF. This chain links TRBV18 with TRBJ2-3; D is ambiguous. Trimming removed 2 bases from V and 1 base from J, with 7 bases in between. Germline CDR1 reads KGHSH; CDR2 reads LQKENI. The CDR3 has 14 amino acids. The full variable domain, completed using reference TRBV18 and TRBJ2-3, is NAGVMQNPRHLVRRRGQEARLRCSPMKGHSHVYWYRQLPEEGLKFMVYLQKENIIDESGMPKERFSAEFPKEGPSILRIQQVVRGDSAAYFCASSPIGGTDTQYFGPGTRLTVL.

Many counts were recorded for this clonotype. The chain joins TRBV19 to TRBJ2-1; no definite D call. The CDR3 runs to 15 residues. V lost 0 bases and J 4 bases, leaving 10 bases between the germline ends. Germline V CDR1 and CDR2: LNHDA, SQIVND (reference sequence). Written as DNA, the CDR3 is TGTGCCAGTAGTATAGAAAACCAGGTATACAATGAGCAGTTCTTC. This encodes CASSIENQVYNEQFF.

The rearrangement uses TRBV6-2 or TRBV6-3 and TRBJ2-7, with D tentatively TRBD2 (5 bases). V was pared by 3 bases and J by 6 bases, with 9 bases between. Germline V lookup: CDR1 MNHEY, CDR2 SVGEGT. The CDR3 is 12 amino acids. DNA for the CDR3: TGTGCCAGCAGTTATGGACGGGGCGAGCAGTACTTC. Translation: CASSYGRGEQYF.

This clonotype appeared a few times. V gene TRBV11-1 combines with J gene TRBJ2-4; a possible D gene is TRBD1 (6 bases). This CDR3 is 16 amino acids long. V was clipped by 0 bases and J by 7 bases, with 16 bases between them. Per germline, CDR1 SGHAT and CDR2 FQDESV (reference sequence). The CDR3 DNA is TGTGCCAGCAGCTTAGCTCCGGCAGGGGCGAACAACATTCAGTACTTC. It specifies CASSLAPAGANNIQYF.

V is TRBV7-2 and J is TRBJ2-3; a possible D gene is TRBD2 (5 bases). The CDR3 extends over 13 amino acids. From germline, CDR1 is SGHTA and CDR2 FQGNSA. V dropped 5 bases and J dropped 3 bases, with 9 bases sitting between them. The CDR3 sequence is CASSLLGTDTQYF. The CDR3 DNA reads TGTGCCAGCAGCCTACTAGGGACAGATACGCAGTATTTT.

Only a few counts were recorded for this clonotype. The chain employs TRBV15 and TRBJ1-3; 9 bases line up with TRBD1. The junction had 7 bases not matched to a gene; V was cut back by 0 bases and J by 7 bases. The germline gives CDR1 LNHNV, CDR2 YYDKDF (reference sequence). This CDR3 is 16 amino acids long. The CDR3 DNA follows: TGTGCCACCAGCAGAGACCCGTGGACAGGGGCCAACACCATATATTTT. It is translated as CATSRDPWTGANTIYF.

The chain recombines TRBV29-1 with TRBJ2-6; D may be TRBD1 or TRBD2 (5 bases each). The V and J ends lost 4 bases and 0 bases respectively, with 16 bases between them. There are 17 residues in the CDR3. CDR1 is SQVTM and CDR2 is ANQGSEA in the germline V gene. For the CDR3, the DNA is TGCAGCGTTGCTAGGGGCAGGGACCACTCTGGGGCCAACGTCCTGACTTTC. Translation gives CSVARGRDHSGANVLTF. Filled out from reference TRBV29-1 and TRBJ2-6, the complete variable domain reads SAVISQKPSRDICQRGTSLTIQCQVDSQVTMMFWYRQQPGQSLTLIATANQGSEATYESGFVIDKFPISRPNLTFSTLTVSNMSPEDSSIYLCSVARGRDHSGANVLTFGAGSRLTVL.

The table lists this clonotype with many counts. This chain uses TRBV19 with TRBJ1-5; D unresolved. This CDR3 spans 13 amino acids. V lost 2 bases to trimming and J lost 2 bases, with 4 bases between them. The germline gives CDR1 LNHDA, CDR2 SQIVND (reference sequence). The CDR3 coding sequence is TGTGCCAGTAGTATACGGGGCAATCAGCCCCAGCATTTT. Its translation is CASSIRGNQPQHF.